This T cell receptor (beta chain) came from a study of T-cell reconstitution after alpha-beta-depleted transplantation in children. The TCRbeta library incorporated unique molecular identifiers. TCRdb recomputed calls from the PCR reads with MiXCR, one row per CDR3 protein. Counted here are about 500,000 distinct CDR3 sequences, over 10% occurring once; the ten biggest clones make up around 15%. Findings of the study overall: T-cell counts and diversity at one year post-transplant came mainly from newly produced T cells. Several hundred rapidly expanded clones from non-depleted graft cells reportedly supplied alpha-beta T cells about two months post-transplant.

A word on this clonotype: The antigen is not known.

The germline V and J ends were trimmed by 2 bases and 8 bases, with 13 bases remaining between them. There are 14 residues in the CDR3. This specimen consisted of PBMCs, mostly from graft donor cells, obtained 180 days after TCRalphabeta/CD19-depleted stem cell transplant. The J gene is TRBJ2-1, the V gene TRBV12-3 or TRBV12-4; D call uncertain. This receptor was obtained from a female patient between 2 and 15 years old who had a stem cell transplant for aplastic anemia, so the T cells may come from the graft donor. Here the CDR3 reads CASSLQASSHEQFF. CDR3 in DNA: TGTGCCAGCAGTTTACAGGCTAGTTCCCATGAGCAGTTCTTC.